This T cell receptor beta chain was obtained from a study of blood T cell repertoires in COVID-19. Study context: Both acute and convalescent COVID-19 samples were obtained from the United States, Italy and Spain.

The method was immunoSEQ multiplex PCR; TCRdb's version includes in-frame clones alone and lacks a portion of them. Of roughly 310,000 clones in the sample, roughly 88% were seen once. The germline gives CDR1 SGHTA, CDR2 FQGTGA. The CDR3 spans 13 residues. Trimming took 1 base from V and 5 from J, leaving 5 bases between them. V gene TRBV7-3 combines with J gene TRBJ2-2; TRBD1 is a possible D gene (5 bases). The sequencing input was peripheral blood. The origin of this receptor is a woman aged 30 to 39 with COVID-19, enrolled during active disease. The CDR3, as DNA: TGTGCCAGCAGCTTAAAGGGGACCGGGGAGCTGTTTTTT. Its translation is CASSLKGTGELFF. The complete variable domain, with remaining parts taken from reference TRBV7-3 and TRBJ2-2, reads GAGVSQTPSNKVTEKGKYVELRCDPISGHTALYWYRQSLGQGPEFLIYFQGTGAADDSGLPNDRFFAVRPEGSVSTLKIQRTERGDSAVYLCASSLKGTGELFFGEGSRLTVL.